What follows is one T cell receptor beta chain and its context. The antigen is undetermined. A read error may account for a junction end that differs from germline. The record originates from a study of T cells in Graves' hyperthyroidism and ophthalmopathy. Points from the study as a whole: Ophthalmopathy prediction by the model preceded onset by a median roughly 6 months.

RNA transcripts gave rise to amplified TCR beta CDR3 regions. RT-PCR in the first round (using the HTBI primer set) targeted the TCR CDR3. From the multiplex PCR reads, TCRdb called clonotypes with MiXCR, one entry per CDR3 protein. The repertoire has approximately 490,000 distinct CDR3 sequences, roughly 23% of them found once; the top ten carry around 50%. A Clinical Activity Score of at least 3, a NOSPECS grade of at least 4 and a duration under 3 months were recorded in the ophthalmopathy patients. Exclusion of patients followed from uncontrolled infection, other autoimmune disease, pregnancy or lactation. CDR3 length: 14 amino acids. Germline lookup yields CDR1 SNHLY and CDR2 FYNNEI.

The TCR was taken from a woman in her 70s with Graves' ophthalmopathy. The chain carries TRBV2 and TRBJ1-3; D gene ambiguous. The sequenced material came from blood. CDR3 DNA sequence: TGTACCAGCAGCGCCACAGCAAATGGAAACACCATATATTTT. It encodes CTSSATANGNTIYF.